The entry that follows covers one TCR beta chain sequence. The data belong to a study of OX40 agonist ivuxolimab in advanced cancers. Whole-study context: Ivuxolimab doses were 0.01, 0.1, 0.3, 1.5, 3 or 10 mg/kg every 2 weeks.

Measured with immunoSEQ multiplex PCR; TCRdb has only the in-frame clones, and not every one. The data contain approximately 65,000 clones, 70% to 90% of them singletons. Germline CDR1 reads SGHDT; CDR2 reads YYEEEE. The CDR3 has 15 amino acids. V lost 0 bases to trimming and J lost 7 bases, with 13 bases between them. The sequence came from an adult with an advanced solid tumor such as melanoma, head and neck, liver or kidney cancer. The rearrangement joins TRBV5-6 to TRBJ2-2; D perhaps matches TRBD1 (5 bases). Sequenced material: CD4+ or CD8+ T cells sorted from blood, taken in a trial of the OX40 agonist ivuxolimab. The CDR3 spells CASSLGVSGIGELFF. CDR3 DNA sequence: TGTGCCAGCAGCTTGGGTGTATCAGGGATCGGGGAGCTGTTTTTT.